The present T cell receptor (beta chain) was sequenced within a study of blood T cell repertoires in COVID-19. About the research overall: Material from acute and convalescent COVID-19 was sourced from the United States, Italy and Spain.

In the authors' methods: Reference gene primers were amplified, and this amplification served to estimate nucleated cell counts. The repertoire was sequenced with immunoSEQ multiplex PCR; TCRdb's copy has only in-frame clones and lacks some. V and J calls and clone size are those listed in that table; D and trimming were worked out from the DNA. In the table there are 150,000 to 200,000 clones, more than 75% of which are singletons. Participant ages covered about 18 to 89 years across about 22 US areas. Clinical history as reported by participants underpinned cohort assignment. The CDR3 totals 12 residues. V lost 6 bases and J 11 bases, leaving 15 bases between the germline ends.

This sequence joins TRBV12-3 or TRBV12-4 and TRBJ2-3, with TRBD1 as a possible D gene (6 bases). The TCR originated in a woman in her 50s with acute COVID-19. Sequencing used PBMCs or T cells enriched from blood (not recorded which). The CDR3 coding sequence is TGTGCCAGCAGCCACCAGGGGAGTTGGCAGTATTTT. Protein sequence: CASSHQGSWQYF.